The rows below give T cell receptor beta chains drawn from one sample of a study of OX40 agonist ivuxolimab in advanced cancers. Libraries were prepared by immunoSEQ multiplex PCR; TCRdb keeps only in-frame clonotypes and omits some of them. Here the sample spans 95,000 to 120,000 clones, approximately 90% being singletons. Material: CD4+ or CD8+ T cells sorted from blood, obtained in a trial of the OX40 agonist ivuxolimab. The source of these receptors is an adult with an advanced solid tumor such as melanoma, head and neck, liver or kidney cancer. Each CDR3 is given with its conserved first and last residue. The D gene is left open where the match is weak. Expanded clones get a size class; other rows say once, few or many, or leave the size out.

size	D	V	J	DNA	CDR3
.	.	TRBV7-9	TRBJ1-3	TGTGCCAGCAGCTGGGGCAGTGTAACCTCTGGAAACACCATATATTTT	CASSWGSVTSGNTIYF
.	.	TRBV10-3	TRBJ2-3	TGTGCCATCAAAGGGGGGGTCTCGGCAGATACGCAGTATTTT	CAIKGGVSADTQYF
.	TRBD1	TRBV28	TRBJ2-2	TGTGCCAGCAGTCTGCGGTATGGGACAGGGGAGTATTCGGAGCTGTTTTTT	CASSLRYGTGEYSELFF
.	TRBD1	TRBV2	TRBJ1-4	TGTGCCAGCAATAGGGGACAGGGGAGAGAAAAACTGTTTTTT	CASNRGQGREKLFF
.	TRBD2	TRBV6-1	TRBJ2-1	TGTGCCAGCAGAGGGCTAGCGGGCTCCTACAATGAGCAGTTCTTC	CASRGLAGSYNEQFF
.	.	TRBV18	TRBJ2-7	TGTGCCAGCTCACCTGTACAGACCTACGAGCAGTACTTC	CASSPVQTYEQYF
.	TRBD1	TRBV30	TRBJ2-4	TGTGCCTGGAACAGGGGAATTGAGGACGGAAACATTCAGTACTTC	CAWNRGIEDGNIQYF
.	TRBD1	TRBV27	TRBJ1-5	TGTGCCAGCAGTGGACAGGGGGCGAATCAGCCCCAGCATTTT	CASSGQGANQPQHF
.	.	TRBV30	TRBJ1-3	TGTGCCTGGAGTGGGGGCAGGGGAAACACCATATATTTT	CAWSGGRGNTIYF
.	.	TRBV9	TRBJ2-5	TGTGCCAGCAGCCCCCCGGGGTCCACTGGGGGGGAGACCCAGTACTTC	CASSPPGSTGGETQYF
.	TRBD1	TRBV5-1	TRBJ1-2	TGCGCCAGCAGCTTAGGGACAGGGCATGGCTACACCTTC	CASSLGTGHGYTF
.	.	TRBV6-6	TRBJ2-5	TGTGCCAGCAGAGCCCCGGGGACATCCCGCCAGGAGACCCAGTACTTC	CASRAPGTSRQETQYF
.	.	TRBV18	TRBJ1-2	TGTGCCAGCTCACCCGGGCAGTTTGGCTATGGCTACACCTTC	CASSPGQFGYGYTF
.	.	TRBV5-6	TRBJ2-3	TGTGCCAGCAGCCAACAGGCGAACACAGATACGCAGTATTTT	CASSQQANTDTQYF
.	TRBD2	TRBV6-1	TRBJ2-1	TGTGCCAGCAGTGATCTGGCTAGCGGAAGACACAATGAGCAGTTCTTC	CASSDLASGRHNEQFF
.	TRBD1	TRBV6-1	TRBJ1-1	TGTGCCAGCAGTGAACCAGGCAGGGGGAGGACTGAAGCTTTCTTT	CASSEPGRGRTEAFF
.	TRBD1	TRBV5-4	TRBJ1-1	TGTGCCAGCAGCCCGGGACAGGGAAGGACTGAAGCTTTCTTT	CASSPGQGRTEAFF
few	.	TRBV4-1	TRBJ1-5	TGCGCCAGCAGCCAAGTTGGTCAGCCCCAGCATTTT	CASSQVGQPQHF
once	.	TRBV29-1	TRBJ2-1	TGCAGCCAGGGTGGGTACAATGAGCAGTTCTTC	CSQGGYNEQFF
.	.	TRBV30	TRBJ2-7	TGTGCCTGGAGTGTGGGCATCGGGCGGGAGCAGTACTTC	CAWSVGIGREQYF
.	.	TRBV19	TRBJ2-6	TGTGCCAGTAACGGGCCATCAGGGGCCAACGTCCTGACTTTC	CASNGPSGANVLTF
.	.	TRBV6-5	TRBJ2-7	TGTGCCAGCGGCCGTTCCCAGAGCTCCTACGAGCAGTACTTC	CASGRSQSSYEQYF
.	.	TRBV5-1	TRBJ2-2	TGCGCCAGCAGCTTGGAGGGCAGGGCGAACACCGGGGAGCTGTTTTTT	CASSLEGRANTGELFF
once	.	TRBV25-1	TRBJ1-4	TGTGCCAGCAGTGAATTTTTGGGGGGTGATGAAAAACTGTTTTTT	CASSEFLGGDEKLFF
.	.	TRBV2	TRBJ1-6	TGTGCCAGCAGCCCCCAGGGTAGGACTAATTCACCCCTCCACTTT	CASSPQGRTNSPLHF
.	TRBD1	TRBV18	TRBJ1-5	TGTGCCAGCTCACCGGGACAGATTAGCAATCAGCCCCAGCATTTT	CASSPGQISNQPQHF
.	.	TRBV19	TRBJ2-3	TGTGCCAGTACCAGGGGCACCGTCACCTCCACAGATACGCAGTATTTT	CASTRGTVTSTDTQYF